This T cell receptor (beta chain) was obtained from a study of blood T cell repertoires in COVID-19. Whole-study context: The United States, Italy and Spain were the sources of the acute and convalescent COVID-19 samples. The cDNA or gDNA used as material had been derived from T cells, B-cell-depleted T cells, or PBMCs.

Authors' processing steps: Reference gene primer amplification yielded estimated nucleated cell counts. Some clones are missing from TCRdb's copy, which holds only in-frame ones; the method was immunoSEQ multiplex PCR. V and J calls and clone size are given by that table; D and trimming were obtained from the DNA. The sample contains 470,000 or so clones, 70% to 90% of which appear only once. Participants were aged about 18 to 90 years, lived in roughly 25 US areas, and enrolled virtually. Germline V gene sequence: CDR1 LGHNA, CDR2 YNFKEQ. This CDR3 has 15 amino acids. The V and J ends lost 1 base and 7 bases, in that order; junction bases with no gene match: 7.

The chain is built from TRBV4-2 and TRBJ1-2; 9 bases fit TRBD1. This clonotype originated in a woman younger than 30 with acute COVID-19. Sequenced input: PBMCs or T cells enriched from blood (not recorded which). Here the CDR3 reads CASSQGPGQGFGYTF. CDR3 sequence (DNA): TGTGCCAGCAGCCAAGGGCCGGGACAGGGTTTTGGCTACACCTTC.